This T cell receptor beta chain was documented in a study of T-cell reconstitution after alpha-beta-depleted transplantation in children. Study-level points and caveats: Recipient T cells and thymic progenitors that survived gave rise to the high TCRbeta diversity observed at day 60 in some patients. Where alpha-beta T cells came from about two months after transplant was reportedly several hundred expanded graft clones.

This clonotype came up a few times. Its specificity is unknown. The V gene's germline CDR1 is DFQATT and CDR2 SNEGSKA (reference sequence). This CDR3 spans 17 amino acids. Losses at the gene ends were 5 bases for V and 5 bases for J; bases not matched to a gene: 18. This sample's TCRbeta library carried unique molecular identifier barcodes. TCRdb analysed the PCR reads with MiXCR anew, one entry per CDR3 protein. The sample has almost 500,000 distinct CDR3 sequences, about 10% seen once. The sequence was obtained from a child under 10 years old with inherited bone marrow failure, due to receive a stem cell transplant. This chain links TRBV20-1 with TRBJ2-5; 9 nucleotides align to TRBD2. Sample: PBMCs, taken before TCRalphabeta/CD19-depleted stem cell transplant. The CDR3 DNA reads TGCAGTGCTTATCCCCAGATAGGGGGTAGCGGGAGCGAGACCCAGTACTTC. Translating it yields CSAYPQIGGSGSETQYF.